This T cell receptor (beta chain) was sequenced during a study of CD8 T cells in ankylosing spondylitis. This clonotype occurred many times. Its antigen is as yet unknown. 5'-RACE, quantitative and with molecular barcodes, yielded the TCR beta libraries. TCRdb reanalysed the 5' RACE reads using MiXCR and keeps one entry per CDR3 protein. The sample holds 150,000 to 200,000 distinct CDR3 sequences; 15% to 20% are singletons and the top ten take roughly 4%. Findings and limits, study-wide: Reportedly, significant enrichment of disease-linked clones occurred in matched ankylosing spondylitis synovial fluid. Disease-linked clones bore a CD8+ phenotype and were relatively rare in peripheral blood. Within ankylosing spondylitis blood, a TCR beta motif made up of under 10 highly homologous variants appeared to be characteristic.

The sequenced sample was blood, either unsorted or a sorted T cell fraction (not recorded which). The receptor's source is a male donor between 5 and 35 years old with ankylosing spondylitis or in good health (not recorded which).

The CDR3 nucleotides read TGTGCCAGCAGTTTATCGGCCTATGGCTACACCTTC. Protein product: CASSLSAYGYTF. The V gene is TRBV12-3 or TRBV12-4, the J gene TRBJ1-2; D is unclear. CDR3 length: 12 amino acids. V dropped 2 bases and J dropped 4 bases, with 5 bases sitting between them.